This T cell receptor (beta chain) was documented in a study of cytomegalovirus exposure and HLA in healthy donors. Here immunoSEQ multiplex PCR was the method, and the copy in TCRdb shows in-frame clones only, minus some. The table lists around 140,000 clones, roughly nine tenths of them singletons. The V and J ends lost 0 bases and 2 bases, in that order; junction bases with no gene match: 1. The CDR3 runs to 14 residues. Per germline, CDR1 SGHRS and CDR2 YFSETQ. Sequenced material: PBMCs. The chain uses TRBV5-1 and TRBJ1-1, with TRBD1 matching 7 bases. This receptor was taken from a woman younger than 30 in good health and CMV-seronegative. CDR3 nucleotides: TGCGCCAGCAGCTTGGGGGACAGCAACACTGAAGCTTTCTTT. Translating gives CASSLGDSNTEAFF. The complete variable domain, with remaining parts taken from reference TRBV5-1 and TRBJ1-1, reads KAGVTQTPRYLIKTRGQQVTLSCSPISGHRSVSWYQQTPGQGLQFLFEYFSETQRNKGNFPGRFSGRQFSNSRSEMNVSTLELGDSALYLCASSLGDSNTEAFFGQGTRLTVV.